Listed below are T cell receptor beta chains from one sample, sequenced in a study of cytomegalovirus exposure and HLA in healthy donors. TCRdb's table, derived via immunoSEQ multiplex PCR, lists solely in-frame clones and lacks some. In the table there are more than 85,000 clones, around three quarters of which are singletons. Sequencing used PBMCs. Every receptor here comes from a woman in her forties or fifties in good health and CMV-seropositive. Both conserved end residues are part of each CDR3. A D gene is named only where the DNA matches it firmly. Clone size is stated in some rows and not others, as once, few, many or a class when expanded.

-	TRBJ2-2	-	TRBV12-5	CASGLGGGNTGELFF	TGTGCTAGTGGTTTGGGGGGAGGGAACACCGGGGAGCTGTTTTTT
-	TRBJ1-2	-	TRBV10-3	CAISGDSGVYGYTF	TGTGCCATCAGTGGGGACTCAGGAGTCTATGGCTACACCTTC
TRBD1	TRBJ2-1	few	TRBV27	CASSLQQGIGNEQFF	TGTGCCAGCAGTTTACAACAGGGGATTGGCAATGAGCAGTTCTTC
-	TRBJ1-2	-	TRBV2	CASHVDRLNYGYTF	TGTGCCAGCCATGTGGACAGACTTAACTATGGCTACACCTTC
TRBD2	TRBJ2-7	few	TRBV19	CASSIRLAGVVEQYF	TGTGCCAGTAGTATCCGACTAGCGGGAGTAGTTGAGCAGTACTTC
TRBD1	TRBJ2-2	-	TRBV14	CASSVRDRLNTGELFF	TGTGCCAGCAGCGTACGGGACAGATTGAACACCGGGGAGCTGTTTTTT
-	TRBJ2-3	-	TRBV7-3	CASSLNQNTDTQYF	TGTGCCAGCAGCTTAAATCAGAACACAGATACGCAGTATTTT
-	TRBJ1-1	-	TRBV10-3	CAIRTPGHGRVGNTEAFF	TGTGCCATCAGGACTCCGGGACACGGACGGGTCGGGAACACTGAAGCTTTCTTT
-	TRBJ2-5	-	TRBV4-2	CASSQQGLGVETQYF	TGTGCCAGCAGCCAACAGGGGTTAGGGGTGGAGACCCAGTACTTC
-	TRBJ2-3	few	TRBV7-2	CASSLGTQGSTDTQYF	TGTGCCAGCAGCTTAGGGACCCAGGGATCGACAGATACGCAGTATTTT
TRBD1	TRBJ2-7	-	TRBV7-9	CASSLELLGQAVREQYF	TGTGCCAGCAGCTTAGAGTTGCTAGGACAGGCCGTTAGAGAGCAGTACTTC
-	TRBJ2-3	-	TRBV19	CASGGEGTDTQYF	TGTGCCAGTGGTGGGGAGGGCACAGATACGCAGTATTTT
-	TRBJ1-1	few	TRBV5-1	CASSLQPGNTEAFF	TGCGCCAGCAGCTTACAACCAGGGAACACTGAAGCTTTCTTT
TRBD2	TRBJ2-1	-	TRBV19	CASSIVGSGSTYNEQFF	TGTGCCAGTAGTATAGTTGGTAGCGGGTCCACCTACAATGAGCAGTTCTTC
TRBD2	TRBJ2-3	-	TRBV25-1	CASSDNVGGGTDTQYF	TGTGCCAGCAGTGACAACGTGGGGGGAGGGACAGATACGCAGTATTTT
-	TRBJ2-7	-	TRBV18	CASSPPNGGIGYEQYF	TGTGCCAGCTCACCACCAAACGGCGGGATAGGCTACGAGCAGTACTTC
-	TRBJ1-2	few	TRBV9	CASSAGSYGYTF	TGTGCCAGCAGCGCCGGGAGCTATGGCTACACCTTC
-	TRBJ1-4	-	TRBV19	CASRRVWGNEKLFF	TGTGCCAGTAGGAGGGTTTGGGGTAATGAAAAACTGTTTTTT
TRBD2	TRBJ2-5	-	TRBV7-8	CASSLDGAGMETQYF	TGTGCCAGCAGCCTTGACGGAGCGGGAATGGAGACCCAGTACTTC
TRBD1	TRBJ2-5	few	TRBV7-9	CASSSMQGDQETQYF	TGTGCCAGCAGCTCTATGCAGGGGGATCAAGAGACCCAGTACTTC
TRBD2	TRBJ2-1	-	TRBV14	CASSRLAGTNEQFF	TGTGCCAGCAGCCGGCTAGCGGGGACCAATGAGCAGTTCTTC
TRBD1	TRBJ1-6	few	TRBV6-6	CASRIPGTEISPLHF	TGTGCCAGCAGGATCCCCGGGACAGAGATATCACCCCTCCACTTT
TRBD2	TRBJ2-5	-	TRBV29-1	CSVEGQAGGRETQYF	TGCAGCGTTGAAGGGCAGGCGGGGGGTAGAGAGACCCAGTACTTC
TRBD2	TRBJ2-1	-	TRBV4-1	CASSPKQTGTITSDGQFF	TGCGCCAGCAGCCCCAAACAAACCGGGACTATAACGTCCGATGGGCAGTTCTTC
TRBD1	TRBJ2-7	-	TRBV29-1	CSVTTGGRDEQYF	TGCAGCGTAACGACAGGGGGTAGGGACGAGCAGTACTTC
TRBD1	TRBJ1-2	-	TRBV14	CASSQGQGAFDGYTF	TGTGCCAGCAGCCAAGGACAGGGGGCCTTCGATGGCTACACCTTC
TRBD1	TRBJ2-2	-	TRBV19	CASRTGVQNTGELFF	TGTGCCAGTAGGACAGGGGTACAGAACACCGGGGAGCTGTTTTTT
-	TRBJ2-5	-	TRBV6-6	CASSYWGGTETQYF	TGTGCCAGCAGTTACTGGGGCGGTACTGAGACCCAGTACTTC
-	TRBJ2-1	once	TRBV28	CASSLHPGRNEQFF	TGTGCCAGCAGTTTACACCCAGGGAGGAATGAGCAGTTCTTC
-	TRBJ2-1	few	TRBV11-1	CASSLDRASYNEQFF	TGTGCCAGCAGCTTAGACAGGGCTTCCTACAATGAGCAGTTCTTC
TRBD2	TRBJ2-3	-	TRBV13	CASSRGGNTDTQYF	TGTGCCAGCAGTCGCGGGGGAAACACAGATACGCAGTATTTT
TRBD1	TRBJ1-1	-	TRBV4-2	CASSQGGRGHGEAFF	TGTGCCAGCAGCCAGGGGGGCAGGGGGCATGGTGAAGCTTTCTTT
TRBD1	TRBJ2-5	-	TRBV7-9	CASSLVAGTGTETQYF	TGTGCCAGCAGCTTAGTCGCCGGGACAGGGACGGAGACCCAGTACTTC
-	TRBJ1-6	once	TRBV9	CASSPNNSPLHF	TGTGCCAGCAGCCCTAATAATTCACCCCTCCACTTT
TRBD2	TRBJ2-3	once	TRBV9	CASSPPLAGGVDTQYF	TGTGCCAGCAGCCCCCCACTAGCGGGAGGTGTAGATACGCAGTATTTT
TRBD1	TRBJ2-3	-	TRBV2	CASSEALDRVTDTQYF	TGTGCCAGCAGTGAAGCGCTTGACAGGGTCACAGATACGCAGTATTTT
-	TRBJ2-3	-	TRBV30	CAWSAGGLTDTQYF	TGTGCCTGGAGTGCAGGGGGGCTTACAGATACGCAGTATTTT
-	TRBJ2-5	-	TRBV29-1	CSVEWQFQETQYF	TGCAGCGTTGAATGGCAGTTCCAAGAGACCCAGTACTTC
TRBD1	TRBJ2-7	-	TRBV5-6	CASSYRGLWSGGLYEQYF	TGTGCCAGCAGCTATAGAGGGCTTTGGTCAGGGGGTTTGTACGAGCAGTACTTC
TRBD2	TRBJ2-3	-	TRBV9	CASRSGGAATDTQYF	TGTGCCAGCAGGAGCGGGGGGGCGGCCACAGATACGCAGTATTTT
-	TRBJ2-3	-	TRBV5-1	CASSQTGDYTDTQYF	TGCGCCAGCAGCCAGACAGGGGACTACACAGATACGCAGTATTTT
-	TRBJ2-1	-	TRBV7-9	CASSGSFEQFF	TGTGCCAGCAGCGGGAGCTTTGAGCAGTTCTTC
TRBD2	TRBJ2-7	-	TRBV10-3	CAISVGGGHEQYF	TGTGCCATCAGTGTCGGGGGGGGCCACGAGCAGTACTTC
TRBD2	TRBJ2-1	-	TRBV5-4	CASSTQLAGGPGAYNEQFF	TGTGCCAGCAGCACCCAACTAGCGGGAGGGCCGGGGGCCTACAATGAGCAGTTCTTC
TRBD1	TRBJ2-2	medium-sized	TRBV5-4	CASSKGQGFGGELFF	TGTGCCAGCAGCAAGGGACAGGGATTCGGCGGGGAGCTGTTTTTT
-	TRBJ2-2	-	TRBV19	CASSPRDSAGELFF	TGTGCCAGTAGCCCGAGGGACTCCGCCGGGGAGCTGTTTTTT
TRBD2	TRBJ2-6	-	TRBV7-6	CASSGPGTSDSGANVLTF	TGTGCCAGCAGCGGACCCGGGACTAGCGACTCTGGGGCCAACGTCCTGACTTTC
TRBD1	TRBJ1-1	-	TRBV5-1	CANSKGTGDPNTEAFF	TGCGCCAACTCAAAAGGGACAGGGGATCCGAACACTGAAGCTTTCTTT
-	TRBJ1-1	-	TRBV30	CAWSEVRNTEAFF	TGTGCCTGGAGTGAAGTCAGAAACACTGAAGCTTTCTTT
-	TRBJ1-5	-	TRBV5-1	CASSLVGLGGNQPQHF	TGCGCCAGCAGCTTGGTTGGGTTGGGCGGCAATCAGCCCCAGCATTTT
TRBD2	TRBJ2-5	-	TRBV30	CAWGTGLAGGPMMETQYF	TGTGCCTGGGGGACGGGACTAGCGGGGGGGCCTATGATGGAGACCCAGTACTTC
TRBD2	TRBJ2-1	-	TRBV7-3	CASSLTVGGGYNEQFF	TGTGCCAGCAGCTTAACGGTCGGCGGGGGCTACAATGAGCAGTTCTTC
-	TRBJ1-3	-	TRBV12-5	CASGLGTPGNTIYF	TGTGCTAGTGGTTTGGGGACGCCGGGGAACACCATATATTTT
-	TRBJ2-7	-	TRBV9	CASSVGPGWGDYEQYF	TGTGCCAGCAGCGTAGGTCCGGGGTGGGGGGACTACGAGCAGTACTTC
-	TRBJ1-2	few	TRBV5-4	CASSLRGKNYGYTF	TGTGCCAGCAGCTTGCGCGGCAAGAACTATGGCTACACCTTC